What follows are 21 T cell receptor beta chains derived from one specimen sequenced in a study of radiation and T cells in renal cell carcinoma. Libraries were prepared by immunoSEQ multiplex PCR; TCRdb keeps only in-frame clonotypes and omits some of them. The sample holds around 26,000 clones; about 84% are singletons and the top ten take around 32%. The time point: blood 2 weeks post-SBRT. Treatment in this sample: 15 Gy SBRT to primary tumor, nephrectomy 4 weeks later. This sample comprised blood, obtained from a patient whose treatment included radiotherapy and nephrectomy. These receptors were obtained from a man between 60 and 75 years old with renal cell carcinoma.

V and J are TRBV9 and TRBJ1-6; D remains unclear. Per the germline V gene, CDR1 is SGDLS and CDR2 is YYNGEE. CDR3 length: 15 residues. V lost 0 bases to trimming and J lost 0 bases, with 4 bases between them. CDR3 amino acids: CASSVGSSYNSPLHF. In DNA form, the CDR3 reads TGTGCCAGCAGCGTAGGTAGCTCCTATAATTCACCCCTCCACTTT.

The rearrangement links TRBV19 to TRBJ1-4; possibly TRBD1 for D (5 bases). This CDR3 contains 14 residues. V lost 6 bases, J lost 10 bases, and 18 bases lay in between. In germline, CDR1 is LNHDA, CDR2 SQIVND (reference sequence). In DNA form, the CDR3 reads TGTGCCAGTAGGTCAGGGACCGCGCGTGGAAAACTGTTTTTT. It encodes CASRSGTARGKLFF.

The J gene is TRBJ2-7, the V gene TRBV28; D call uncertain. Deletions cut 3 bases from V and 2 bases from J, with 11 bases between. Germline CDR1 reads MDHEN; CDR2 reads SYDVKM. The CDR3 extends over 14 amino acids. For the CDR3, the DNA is TGTGCCAGCAGTTTTGACCGAAGCCCCTACGAGCAGTACTTC. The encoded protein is CASSFDRSPYEQYF. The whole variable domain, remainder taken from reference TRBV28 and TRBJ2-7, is DVKVTQSSRYLVKRTGEKVFLECVQDMDHENMFWYRQDPGLGLRLIYFSYDVKMKEKGDIPEGYSVSREKKERFSLILESASTNQTSMYLCASSFDRSPYEQYFGPGTRLTVT.

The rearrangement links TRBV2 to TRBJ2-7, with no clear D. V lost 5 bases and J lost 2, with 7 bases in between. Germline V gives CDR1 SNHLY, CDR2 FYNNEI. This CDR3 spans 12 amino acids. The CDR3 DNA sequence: TGTGCCAGCAGTCCGACCACCTACGAGCAGTACTTC. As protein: CASSPTTYEQYF.

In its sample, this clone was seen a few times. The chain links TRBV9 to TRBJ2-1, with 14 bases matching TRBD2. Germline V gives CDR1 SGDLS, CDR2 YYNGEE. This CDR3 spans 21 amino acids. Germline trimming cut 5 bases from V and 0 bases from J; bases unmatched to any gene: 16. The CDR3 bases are TGTGCCAGCAGTCCTGCGGGGGGACTAGCGGGAGTAAAATTCTCCTACAATGAGCAGTTCTTC. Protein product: CASSPAGGLAGVKFSYNEQFF.

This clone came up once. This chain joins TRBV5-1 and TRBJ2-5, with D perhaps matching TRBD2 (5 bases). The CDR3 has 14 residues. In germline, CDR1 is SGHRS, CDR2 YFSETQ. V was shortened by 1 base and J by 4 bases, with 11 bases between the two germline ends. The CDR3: CASSLSSSPETQYF. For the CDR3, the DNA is TGCGCCAGCAGCTTGTCTTCTAGCCCAGAGACCCAGTACTTC. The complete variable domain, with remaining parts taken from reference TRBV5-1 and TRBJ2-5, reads KAGVTQTPRYLIKTRGQQVTLSCSPISGHRSVSWYQQTPGQGLQFLFEYFSETQRNKGNFPGRFSGRQFSNSRSEMNVSTLELGDSALYLCASSLSSSPETQYFGPGTRLLVL.

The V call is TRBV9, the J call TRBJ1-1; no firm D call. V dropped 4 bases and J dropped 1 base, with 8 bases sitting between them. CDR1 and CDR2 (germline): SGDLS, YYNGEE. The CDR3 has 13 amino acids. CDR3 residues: CASSSDGNTEAFF. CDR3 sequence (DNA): TGTGCCAGCAGCTCGGACGGGAACACTGAAGCTTTCTTT.

The CDR3 nucleotides are TGCAGCGTCGTCGACTTTACCTTTCGGGACAATGAGCAGTTCTTC. Protein: CSVVDFTFRDNEQFF. The chain employs TRBV29-1 and TRBJ2-1; D ambiguous. CDR1 is SQVTM, CDR2 ANQGSEA, per germline. The V gene lost 6 bases and the J gene lost 5 bases, with 20 bases spanning the gap. This CDR3 region has 15 residues.

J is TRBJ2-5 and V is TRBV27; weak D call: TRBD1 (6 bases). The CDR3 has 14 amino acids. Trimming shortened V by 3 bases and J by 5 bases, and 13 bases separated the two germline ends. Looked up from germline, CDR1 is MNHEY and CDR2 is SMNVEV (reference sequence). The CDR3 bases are TGTGCCAGCAGTTTTGGGACACCGGGCGAGACCCAGTACTTC. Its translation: CASSFGTPGETQYF.

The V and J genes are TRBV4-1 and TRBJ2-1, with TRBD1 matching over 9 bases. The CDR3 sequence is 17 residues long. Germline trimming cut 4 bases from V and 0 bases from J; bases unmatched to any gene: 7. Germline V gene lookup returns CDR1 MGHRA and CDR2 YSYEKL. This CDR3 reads CASSLGTGPSSYNEQFF. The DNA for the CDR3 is TGCGCCAGCAGCCTAGGGACAGGGCCCAGCTCCTACAATGAGCAGTTCTTC.

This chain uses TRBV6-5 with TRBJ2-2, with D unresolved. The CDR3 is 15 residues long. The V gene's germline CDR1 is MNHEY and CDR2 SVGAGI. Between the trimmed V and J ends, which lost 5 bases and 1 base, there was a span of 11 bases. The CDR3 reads CASSRLGQNTGELFF. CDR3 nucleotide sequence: TGTGCCAGCAGTAGACTCGGGCAGAACACCGGGGAGCTGTTTTTT.

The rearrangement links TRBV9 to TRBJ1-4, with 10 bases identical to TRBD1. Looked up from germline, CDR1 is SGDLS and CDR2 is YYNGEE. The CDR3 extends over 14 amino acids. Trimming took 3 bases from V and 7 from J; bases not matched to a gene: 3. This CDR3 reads CASSAGQGLEKLFF. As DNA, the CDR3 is TGTGCCAGCAGCGCGGGACAGGGGCTTGAAAAACTGTTTTTT.

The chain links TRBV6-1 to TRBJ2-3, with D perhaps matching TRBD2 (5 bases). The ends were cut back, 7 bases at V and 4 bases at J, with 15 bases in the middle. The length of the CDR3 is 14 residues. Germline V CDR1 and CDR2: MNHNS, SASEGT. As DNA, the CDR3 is TGTGCCAGCAACCTAGCAGTTGGCGCAGATACGCAGTATTTT. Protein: CASNLAVGADTQYF.

CDR3 coding DNA: TGCGCCAGCAGCTTGGGGGGGATTGGTGATGGCTACACCTTC. Translating it yields CASSLGGIGDGYTF. The rearrangement joins TRBV5-1 to TRBJ1-2; TRBD1 might be the D (5 bases). The CDR3 loop spans 14 amino acids. V gave up 0 bases and J gave up 6 bases, with 12 bases separating them. The germline CDR1 and CDR2 sequences are SGHRS and YFSETQ.

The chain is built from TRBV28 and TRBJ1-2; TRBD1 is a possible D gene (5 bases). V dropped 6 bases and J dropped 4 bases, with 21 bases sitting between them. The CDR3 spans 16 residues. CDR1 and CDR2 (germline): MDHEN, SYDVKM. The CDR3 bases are TGTGCCAGCAGCACGGGACCCGGCACCCCCCTCTATGGCTACACCTTC. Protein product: CASSTGPGTPLYGYTF.

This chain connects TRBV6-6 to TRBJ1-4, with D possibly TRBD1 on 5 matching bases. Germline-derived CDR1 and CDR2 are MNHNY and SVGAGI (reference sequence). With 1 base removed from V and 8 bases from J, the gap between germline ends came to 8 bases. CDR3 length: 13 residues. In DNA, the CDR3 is TGTGCCAGCAGTTACTGGCAGGGAGAAAAACTGTTTTTT. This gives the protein CASSYWQGEKLFF.

The CDR3 DNA is TGTGCCAGCAGCTTATTGACTAGCGGTAGCTCCTACGAGCAGTACTTC. Translated, it gives CASSLLTSGSSYEQYF. The gene calls are TRBV7-6 and TRBJ2-7; 9 bases agree with TRBD2. V lost 2 bases to trimming and J lost 0 bases; unmatched junction nucleotides: 5. Germline values: CDR1 SGHVS, CDR2 FNYEAQ. The CDR3 has 16 residues.

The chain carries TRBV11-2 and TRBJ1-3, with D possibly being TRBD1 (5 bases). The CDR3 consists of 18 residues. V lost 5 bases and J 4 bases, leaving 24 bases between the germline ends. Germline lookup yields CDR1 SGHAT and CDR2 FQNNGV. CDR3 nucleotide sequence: TGTGCCAGCAGCCTCAGATCTGGGACCAGCGCCTCCGGAAACACCATATATTTT. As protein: CASSLRSGTSASGNTIYF.

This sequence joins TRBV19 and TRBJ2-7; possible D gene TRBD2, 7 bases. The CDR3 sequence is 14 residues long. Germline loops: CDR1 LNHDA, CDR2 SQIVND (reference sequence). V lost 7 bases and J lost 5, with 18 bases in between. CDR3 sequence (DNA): TGTGCCAGTACCCCCAGGGGAGGGAGAGACGAGCAGTACTTC. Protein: CASTPRGGRDEQYF.

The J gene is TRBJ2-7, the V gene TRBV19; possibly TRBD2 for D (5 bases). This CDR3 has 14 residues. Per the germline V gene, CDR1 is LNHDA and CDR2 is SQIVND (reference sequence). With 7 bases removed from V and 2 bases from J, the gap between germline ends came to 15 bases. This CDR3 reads CASIMGAIPYEQYF. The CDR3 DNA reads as TGTGCCAGTATCATGGGAGCGATTCCCTACGAGCAGTACTTC. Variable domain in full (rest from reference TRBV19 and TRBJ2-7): DGGITQSPKYLFRKEGQNVTLSCEQNLNHDAMYWYRQDPGQGLRLIYYSQIVNDFQKGDIAEGYSVSREKKESFPLTVTSAQKNPTAFYLCASIMGAIPYEQYFGPGTRLTVT.

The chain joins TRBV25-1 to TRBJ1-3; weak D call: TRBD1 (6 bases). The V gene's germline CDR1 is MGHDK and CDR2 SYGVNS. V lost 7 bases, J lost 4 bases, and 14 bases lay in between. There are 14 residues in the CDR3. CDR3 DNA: TGTGCCAGCAAAAAGGGGGGGATCGGAAACACCATATATTTT. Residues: CASKKGGIGNTIYF.